These 21 T cell receptor beta chains came from one sample sequenced in a study of T cell responses to AZD1222 COVID-19 vaccine. Data came from immunoSEQ multiplex PCR; TCRdb stores just in-frame clones and leaves some out. The sample includes 170,000 or so clones, approximately 90% of them seen just once. Source: peripheral blood, taken on day 0 of AZD1222 vaccination. Receptor source: an adult in good health.

Turning to this clone: The same CDR3 can be traced to other DNA sequences in this sample. The V call is TRBV24-1, the J call TRBJ1-2; a possible D gene is TRBD1 (6 bases). The V gene's germline CDR1 is KGHDR and CDR2 SFDVKD. Trimming stripped 3 bases from V and 5 bases from J, with 12 bases between. The CDR3 consists of 14 residues. CDR3 nucleotide sequence: TGTGCCACCAGTGATACACGAAGGGGGTATGGCTACACCTTC. Its translation is CATSDTRRGYGYTF.

The chain is built from TRBV5-1 and TRBJ1-5; 8 bases align to TRBD1. Germline CDR1 reads SGHRS; CDR2 reads YFSETQ. The V and J ends lost 0 bases and 3 bases, in that order; junction bases with no gene match: 5. The CDR3 is 16 amino acids. CDR3 residues: CASSLAPGGVNQPQHF. DNA for the CDR3: TGCGCCAGCAGCTTGGCTCCAGGGGGCGTCAATCAGCCCCAGCATTTT.

This clone was picked up one time. The V and J genes are TRBV10-3 and TRBJ1-5, with D unresolved. This CDR3 is 14 amino acids long. Germline V gene lookup returns CDR1 ENHRY and CDR2 SYGVKD. Trimming took 2 bases from V and 1 from J, leaving 6 bases between them. CDR3 residues: CAISETASNQPQHF. The CDR3 DNA reads as TGTGCCATCAGTGAGACAGCGAGCAATCAGCCCCAGCATTTT.

The rearrangement uses TRBV5-4 and TRBJ2-3; D gene unclear. V was shortened by 2 bases and J by 1 base, with 5 bases between the two germline ends. The CDR3 totals 13 residues. Germline loops: CDR1 SGHNT, CDR2 YYREEE (reference sequence). CDR3 nucleotides: TGTGCCAGCAGCTTATCGGGCACAGATACGCAGTATTTT. Translating it yields CASSLSGTDTQYF.

The rearrangement links TRBV24-1 to TRBJ2-7, with 7 bases identical to TRBD1. With V trimmed by 5 bases and J by 3 bases, 6 bases remained unmatched. This CDR3 region has 14 residues. The germline CDR1 and CDR2 sequences are KGHDR and SFDVKD. The chain's CDR3 is CATSVTGVRYEQYF. The CDR3, as DNA: TGTGCCACCAGTGTAACAGGGGTGCGCTACGAGCAGTACTTC.

V gene TRBV11-1 combines with J gene TRBJ2-7; either TRBD1 or TRBD2 may supply D (5 bases each). The germline V and J ends were trimmed by 5 bases and 0 bases, with 14 bases remaining between them. Germline values: CDR1 SGHAT, CDR2 FQDESV (reference sequence). The CDR3 extends over 15 amino acids. In DNA, the CDR3 is TGTGCCAGCAGCCTAGGGACGTCGAGCTCCTACGAGCAGTACTTC. Its protein is CASSLGTSSSYEQYF.

V is TRBV4-1 and J is TRBJ2-5; 11 bases align to TRBD2. The CDR3 extends over 15 amino acids. With 2 bases clipped from V and 4 bases from J, the junction kept 3 bases outside the gene matches. Germline CDR1 is MGHRA and CDR2 is YSYEKL. The CDR3 DNA reads as TGCGCCAGCAGCCAACCTAGCGGGGGGCGAGAGACCCAGTACTTC. It specifies CASSQPSGGRETQYF.

This rearrangement joins TRBV4-1 to TRBJ1-1; D is uncertain. The V gene lost 1 base and the J gene lost 10 bases, with 10 bases spanning the gap. Germline CDR1 reads MGHRA; CDR2 reads YSYEKL. The CDR3 sequence is 12 residues long. The DNA for the CDR3 is TGCGCCAGCAGCCAAGTTGGCCTGGGAGCTTTCTTT. Translation: CASSQVGLGAFF.

This chain connects TRBV18 to TRBJ1-6, with D possibly being TRBD1 (5 bases). This CDR3 contains 15 residues. Germline V lookup: CDR1 KGHSH, CDR2 LQKENI. V gave up 3 bases and J gave up 6 bases, with 12 bases separating them. The CDR3 bases are TGTGCCAGCTCACCCAGCGGGACTCTTAATTCACCCCTCCACTTT. This gives the protein CASSPSGTLNSPLHF.

The V call is TRBV15, the J call TRBJ2-3, with 8 bases aligning to TRBD1. This CDR3 has 16 residues. Germline V gives CDR1 LNHNV, CDR2 YYDKDF (reference sequence). Unmatched junction bases numbered 9, after V lost 5 bases and J lost 2 bases. CDR3 in DNA: TGTGCCACCAGCCGCACGGGACAGGTTTTCACAGATACGCAGTATTTT. This encodes CATSRTGQVFTDTQYF.

The chain is built from TRBV3-1 (or the pseudogene TRBV3-2) and TRBJ1-6; D is uncertain. CDR3 length: 16 residues. The germline CDR1 and CDR2 sequences are LGHDT and YNNKEL (reference sequence). The V end was cut by 11 bases, the J end by 3 bases, with 20 bases between. In DNA, the CDR3 is TGTGCCTCGGCTGACCGGCGGGCAGGCTATAATTCACCCCTCCACTTT. This translates into CASADRRAGYNSPLHF.

V usage is TRBV11-3 and J usage is TRBJ2-7; 11 nucleotides align to TRBD2. This CDR3 region has 16 residues. Germline V lookup: CDR1 SGHNT, CDR2 YENEEA. Trimming at V came to 3 bases and at J to 3 bases, leaving 7 bases not matched to a gene. The CDR3 nucleotides are TGTGCCAGCAGCTTCCTAACTAGCGGGGGTGTCTACGAGCAGTACTTC. Translating gives CASSFLTSGGVYEQYF.

This clone was seen only once. The chain carries TRBV30 and TRBJ1-5; 10 nucleotides match TRBD1. J was trimmed by 2 bases and V by 3 bases; bases with no gene match: 7. Germline values: CDR1 GTSNPN, CDR2 SVGIG (reference sequence). The CDR3 has 16 amino acids. The CDR3 nucleotides are TGTGCCTGGAGCGCCGACAGGGGGCTAGGCAATCAGCCCCAGCATTTT. Amino acids: CAWSADRGLGNQPQHF.

V gene TRBV29-1 combines with J gene TRBJ2-7; D tentatively fits TRBD1 or TRBD2 (8 bases each). The germline V gene encodes CDR1 SQVTM and CDR2 ANQGSEA. This CDR3 is built from 14 residues. V lost 6 bases to trimming and J lost 6 bases, with 21 bases between them. CDR3 sequence: CSVGRGGQALEQYF. The CDR3, as DNA: TGCAGCGTCGGGAGGGGGGGACAGGCCCTCGAGCAGTACTTC.

CDR3 in amino acids: CASSSAGHDSQGDNSPLHF. Here the CDR3 DNA reads TGTGCCAGCAGTAGTGCCGGACACGACAGCCAGGGGGATAATTCACCCCTCCACTTT. The chain combines TRBV28 with TRBJ1-6; TRBD1 aligns across 7 bases. The CDR3 sequence is 19 residues long. Germline V gives CDR1 MDHEN, CDR2 SYDVKM. With V trimmed by 5 bases and J by 5 bases, 18 bases remained unmatched.

This clone occurred a few times. The chain's CDR3 is CACSTGGYTGELFF. The CDR3 nucleotides read TGTGCCTGTTCGACAGGGGGCTACACCGGGGAGCTGTTTTTT. V and J are TRBV30 and TRBJ2-2; 10 nucleotides line up with TRBD1. Germline CDR1 reads GTSNPN; CDR2 reads SVGIG (reference sequence). The CDR3 sequence is 14 residues long. The V and J ends lost 6 bases and 3 bases, in that order; junction bases with no gene match: 4.

This chain connects TRBV12-3 or TRBV12-4 to TRBJ2-5, with D possibly TRBD1 on 5 matching bases. V was shortened by 4 bases and J by 1 base, with 7 bases between the two germline ends. The CDR3 extends over 13 amino acids. The CDR3 is CASSSGFQETQYF. CDR3 DNA sequence: TGTGCCAGCAGTTCAGGGTTCCAAGAGACCCAGTACTTC.

The chain uses TRBV5-6 and TRBJ1-5; D might be TRBD1 (6 bases). The V end lost 5 bases, the J end lost 3 bases, and 12 bases lay between the germline ends. The germline gives CDR1 SGHDT, CDR2 YYEEEE. The CDR3 length is 14 residues. The CDR3 spells CASSYWGANQPQHF. The CDR3 DNA follows: TGTGCCAGCAGTTATTGGGGGGCCAATCAGCCCCAGCATTTT.

The chain is built from TRBV6-1 and TRBJ1-1; D is ambiguous. Germline lookup yields CDR1 MNHNS and CDR2 SASEGT. V lost 3 bases and J lost 7, with 9 bases in between. This CDR3 has 12 amino acids. In DNA form, the CDR3 reads TGTGCCAGCAGTGACGCCGTCTTTGAAGCTTTCTTT. This gives the protein CASSDAVFEAFF.

V gene TRBV28 combines with J gene TRBJ1-5, with 7 bases identical to TRBD1. The germline V gene encodes CDR1 MDHEN and CDR2 SYDVKM. The CDR3 is 16 amino acids. V lost 3 bases to trimming and J lost 0 bases; unmatched junction nucleotides: 5. The CDR3 DNA is TGTGCCAGCAGTTTTAAGACAGGGCGTAGCAATCAGCCCCAGCATTTT. Its protein is CASSFKTGRSNQPQHF.

CDR3 coding DNA: TGCGCCAGCAGCCCTAGCCTTGTGGGGGGCTACACCTTC. Translated, it gives CASSPSLVGGYTF. V usage is TRBV5-1 and J usage is TRBJ1-2, with D unresolved. V lost 4 bases and J 8 bases, leaving 15 bases between the germline ends. The CDR3 spans 13 residues. From germline, CDR1 is SGHRS and CDR2 YFSETQ.